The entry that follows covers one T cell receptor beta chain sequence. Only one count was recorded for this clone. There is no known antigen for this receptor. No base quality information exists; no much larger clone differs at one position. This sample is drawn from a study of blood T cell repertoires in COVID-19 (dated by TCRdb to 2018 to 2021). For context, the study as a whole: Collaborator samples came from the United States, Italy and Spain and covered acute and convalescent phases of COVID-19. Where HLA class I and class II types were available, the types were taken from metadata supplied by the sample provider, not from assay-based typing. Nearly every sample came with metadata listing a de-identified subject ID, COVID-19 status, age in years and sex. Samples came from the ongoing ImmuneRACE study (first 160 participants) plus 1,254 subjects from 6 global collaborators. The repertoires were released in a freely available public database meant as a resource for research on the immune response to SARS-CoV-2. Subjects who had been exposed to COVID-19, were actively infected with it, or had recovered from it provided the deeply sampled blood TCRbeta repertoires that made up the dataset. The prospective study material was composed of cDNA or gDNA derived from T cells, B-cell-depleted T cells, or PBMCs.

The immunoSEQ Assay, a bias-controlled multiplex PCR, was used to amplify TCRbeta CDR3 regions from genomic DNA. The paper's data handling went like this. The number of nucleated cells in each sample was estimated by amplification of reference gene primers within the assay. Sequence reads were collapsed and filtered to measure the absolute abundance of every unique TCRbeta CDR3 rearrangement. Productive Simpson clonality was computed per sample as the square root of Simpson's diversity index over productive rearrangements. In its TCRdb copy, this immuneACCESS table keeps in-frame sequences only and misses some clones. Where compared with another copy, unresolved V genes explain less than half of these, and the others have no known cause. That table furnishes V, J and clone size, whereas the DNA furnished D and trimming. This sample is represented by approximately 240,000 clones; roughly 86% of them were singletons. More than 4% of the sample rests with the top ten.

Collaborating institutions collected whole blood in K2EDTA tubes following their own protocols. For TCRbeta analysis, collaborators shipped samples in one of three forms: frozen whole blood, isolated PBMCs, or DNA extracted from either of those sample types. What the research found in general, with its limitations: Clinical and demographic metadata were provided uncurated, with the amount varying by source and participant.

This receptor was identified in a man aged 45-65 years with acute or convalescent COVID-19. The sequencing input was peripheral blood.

The DNA reads as follows: TGCGCCAGCAGCTTGGCAGGGACAGGGCGGGAGACCCAGTACTTC. It codes for CASSLAGTGRETQYF. The sequence is built from TRBV5-1 and TRBJ2-5; a stretch of 9 junction bases matches TRBD1. The cysteine opens and the phenylalanine closes a CDR3 of 15 amino acids. Solely the CDR3 DNA is kept, with 45 bases framed from the first base. The germline V gene gives CDR1 as SGHRS and CDR2 as YFSETQ. V is trimmed back by 0 bases and J by 5 bases, and the junction contains 5 bases that no gene match accounts for.